Presented here are 22 T cell receptor beta chains from one specimen sequenced in a study of cytomegalovirus exposure and HLA in healthy donors. The PCR contained 60 Vbeta and 13 Jbeta primers. The table came from immunoSEQ multiplex PCR; TCRdb's copy has only in-frame clones and leaves some out. The table includes 70,000 to 95,000 clones, almost 85% detected once. The source material was PBMCs. All receptors derive from a woman aged 18-35 years in good health and CMV-seropositive.

This chain joins TRBV30 and TRBJ2-7; D uncertain. The CDR3 runs to 13 residues. The ends were cut back, 0 bases at V and 5 bases at J, with 11 bases in the middle. Germline V CDR1 and CDR2: GTSNPN, SVGIG (reference sequence). DNA for the CDR3: TGTGCCTGGAGTGTATTAGAGAATAACGAGCAGTACTTC. Translated: CAWSVLENNEQYF. Using reference TRBV30 and TRBJ2-7 for the parts outside the CDR3, the full variable domain is SQTIHQWPATLVQPVGSPLSLECTVEGTSNPNLYWYRQAAGRGLQLLFYSVGIGQISSEVPQNLSASRPQDRQFILSSKKLLLSDSGFYLCAWSVLENNEQYFGPGTRLTVT.

The chain carries TRBV6-5 and TRBJ2-7, with D unresolved. V dropped 2 bases and J dropped 4 bases, with 9 bases sitting between them. CDR1 and CDR2 from the germline V gene are MNHEY and SVGAGI. The length of the CDR3 is 13 residues. The CDR3 nucleotides are TGTGCCAGCAGTTACGCGAGAGAGTACGAGCAGTACTTC. Translation gives CASSYAREYEQYF.

This chain uses TRBV19 with TRBJ1-1; perhaps TRBD1 as D (6 bases). This CDR3 has 14 amino acids. Between the trimmed V and J ends, which lost 3 bases and 0 bases, there was a span of 8 bases. Germline V CDR1 and CDR2: LNHDA, SQIVND (reference sequence). The CDR3 nucleotides read TGTGCCAGTAGTATTGGACAGTTGAACACTGAAGCTTTCTTT. Protein product: CASSIGQLNTEAFF.

This clone has only one observation. V is TRBV6-5 and J is TRBJ2-5; 8 bases line up with TRBD2. There are 13 residues in the CDR3. The V gene's germline CDR1 is MNHEY and CDR2 SVGAGI. Trimming took 2 bases from V and 4 from J; bases not matched to a gene: 0. In DNA form, the CDR3 reads TGTGCCAGCAGTTACACTAGCGGAGAGACCCAGTACTTC. This gives the protein CASSYTSGETQYF.

The table lists this clone with a count of one. CDR3 in DNA: TGTGCCAGCAGCCTGAACAGGAACACTGAAGCTTTCTTT. It yields the protein CASSLNRNTEAFF. The V call is TRBV27, the J call TRBJ1-1; D remains ambiguous. The V end lost 6 bases, the J end lost 1 base, and 9 bases lay between the germline ends. CDR1 is MNHEY and CDR2 is SMNVEV in the germline V gene (reference sequence). This CDR3 has 13 amino acids.

V gene TRBV5-6 combines with J gene TRBJ2-3; a possible D gene is TRBD2 (5 bases). Trimming took 2 bases from V and 4 from J, leaving 17 bases between them. This CDR3 spans 16 amino acids. The germline V gene has CDR1 SGHDT and CDR2 YYEEEE. The CDR3 sequence: CASSLQLARFSDTQYF. CDR3 nucleotides: TGTGCCAGCAGCTTACAGCTAGCAAGGTTCTCAGATACGCAGTATTTT.

The gene calls are TRBV5-8 and TRBJ2-3, with a tentative D call TRBD1 (6 bases). Trimming took off 1 base at V and 2 bases at J, with 11 bases between the two ends. Germline lookup yields CDR1 SGHTS and CDR2 YDEGEE. The CDR3 extends over 15 amino acids. CDR3 protein: CASSLRGQDTDTQYF. Written as DNA, the CDR3 is TGTGCCAGCAGCTTGAGGGGACAAGACACAGATACGCAGTATTTT.

Of note for this clone: Other DNA variants within this sample encode the same CDR3. V usage is TRBV30 and J usage is TRBJ2-7; D is possibly TRBD1 (6 bases). Germline V gives CDR1 GTSNPN, CDR2 SVGIG (reference sequence). Trimming pared 2 bases from V and 12 bases from J, leaving 20 bases between. The CDR3 totals 13 residues. The CDR3 DNA is TGTGCCTGGAGTACCAGCGACAGGTCCCAACTGTACTTC. Amino acid sequence: CAWSTSDRSQLYF.

The V and J genes are TRBV28 and TRBJ2-2, with TRBD2 matching over 7 bases. The V segment lost 6 bases and the J segment 7 bases; nucleotides outside the gene matches: 8. Germline lookup yields CDR1 MDHEN and CDR2 SYDVKM. This CDR3 is built from 14 residues. The CDR3 DNA reads as TGTGCCAGCAGGTCTGGCGGGAGACACGGGGAGCTGTTTTTT. It codes for CASRSGGRHGELFF.

V gene TRBV7-9 combines with J gene TRBJ2-3; TRBD1 is a possible D gene (6 bases). The CDR3 covers 11 residues. Trimming stripped 9 bases from V and 3 bases from J, with 7 bases between. Germline-derived CDR1 and CDR2 are SEHNR and FQNEAQ (reference sequence). The CDR3 is CASQGTDTQYF. CDR3 nucleotide sequence: TGTGCCAGTCAGGGGACAGATACGCAGTATTTT.

J is TRBJ1-1 and V is TRBV4-1; 11 nucleotides align to TRBD1. This CDR3 is built from 16 residues. V lost 4 bases and J lost 1; bases outside the gene matches: 5. Germline CDR1 reads MGHRA; CDR2 reads YSYEKL. CDR3 residues: CASSPRDRGGNTEAFF. The DNA for the CDR3 is TGCGCCAGCAGCCCTAGGGACAGGGGGGGGAACACTGAAGCTTTCTTT.

The chain joins TRBV5-1 to TRBJ2-3; 15 positions match TRBD2. The CDR3 is made up of 18 amino acids. The germline CDR1 and CDR2 sequences are SGHRS and YFSETQ. The V segment lost 0 bases and the J segment 1 base; nucleotides outside the gene matches: 3. The CDR3 coding sequence is TGCGCCAGCAGCTTGGGGGGACTAGCGGGGGGCCGCACAGATACGCAGTATTTT. It encodes CASSLGGLAGGRTDTQYF. The full variable domain, completed using reference TRBV5-1 and TRBJ2-3, is KAGVTQTPRYLIKTRGQQVTLSCSPISGHRSVSWYQQTPGQGLQFLFEYFSETQRNKGNFPGRFSGRQFSNSRSEMNVSTLELGDSALYLCASSLGGLAGGRTDTQYFGPGTRLTVL.

The chain combines TRBV5-6 with TRBJ1-1, with D possibly being TRBD1 (5 bases). The CDR3 loop spans 15 amino acids. CDR1 and CDR2 from the germline V gene are SGHDT and YYEEEE. V was trimmed by 0 bases and J by 1 base, leaving 10 bases between them. DNA of the CDR3: TGTGCCAGCAGCTTGGGGAACACAGGGAACACTGAAGCTTTCTTT. Residues: CASSLGNTGNTEAFF.

This clone was picked up a small number of times. V usage is TRBV9 and J usage is TRBJ2-7; TRBD1 matches 8 bases. In germline, CDR1 is SGDLS, CDR2 YYNGEE. CDR3 size: 15 residues. Losses at the gene ends were 0 bases for V and 6 bases for J; bases not matched to a gene: 8. In DNA form, the CDR3 reads TGTGCCAGCAGCGTAGCCGGGACAGGACGGGGCGAGCAGTACTTC. This sequence encodes CASSVAGTGRGEQYF.

This clone was detected only a few times. This chain uses TRBV6-5 with TRBJ1-3; D remains ambiguous. Germline V gene lookup returns CDR1 MNHEY and CDR2 SVGAGI. This CDR3 has 16 residues. V was cut by 0 bases and J by 0 bases, with 9 bases left in between. The CDR3 DNA is TGTGCCAGCAGTTACTCGTACGGGAGCTCTGGAAACACCATATATTTT. Translation: CASSYSYGSSGNTIYF.

V is TRBV5-1 and J is TRBJ2-5; tentative D call: TRBD1 (5 bases). The germline gives CDR1 SGHRS, CDR2 YFSETQ. V was cut by 5 bases and J by 5 bases, with 13 bases left in between. There are 13 residues in the CDR3. The CDR3 reads CASSAQTVETQYF. DNA of the CDR3: TGCGCCAGCAGTGCTCAGACAGTCGAGACCCAGTACTTC. Combining the CDR3 with reference TRBV5-1 and TRBJ2-5 gives the whole variable domain KAGVTQTPRYLIKTRGQQVTLSCSPISGHRSVSWYQQTPGQGLQFLFEYFSETQRNKGNFPGRFSGRQFSNSRSEMNVSTLELGDSALYLCASSAQTVETQYFGPGTRLLVL.

The CDR3 DNA follows: TGTGCCAGCAGCTTAACCTTAGGGGGGAACACTGAAGCTTTCTTT. Amino acids: CASSLTLGGNTEAFF. The V and J genes are TRBV5-4 and TRBJ1-1; D is perhaps TRBD1 (6 bases). The V and J ends lost 2 bases and 1 base respectively, with 12 bases between them. The CDR3 sequence is 15 residues long. Germline-derived CDR1 and CDR2 are SGHNT and YYREEE (reference sequence).

This clone was seen a single time. This chain links TRBV5-4 with TRBJ2-7; 8 bases agree with TRBD2. This CDR3 has 14 amino acids. V was clipped by 1 base and J by 4 bases; unmatched bases: 4. Germline V gene lookup returns CDR1 SGHNT and CDR2 YYREEE (reference sequence). CDR3 residues: CASSLFGRAYEQYF. The CDR3 DNA reads as TGTGCCAGCAGCTTGTTCGGGAGGGCTTACGAGCAGTACTTC.

The V gene is TRBV27, the J gene TRBJ1-1, with 9 bases lining up with TRBD1. The CDR3 is 13 amino acids. V gave up 8 bases and J gave up 1 base; unmatched junction bases: 2. Germline CDR1 MNHEY, CDR2 SMNVEV (reference sequence). The CDR3 bases are TGTGCCAGCCGGGGACAGGGGAACACTGAAGCTTTCTTT. The encoded protein is CASRGQGNTEAFF.

This chain's CDR3 is CASSLTVNLREQYF. The CDR3 DNA is TGCGCCAGCAGCCTGACAGTCAACTTACGGGAGCAGTACTTC. The chain recombines TRBV5-1 with TRBJ2-7, with D possibly being TRBD1 (5 bases). The CDR3 consists of 14 residues. Germline CDR1 SGHRS, CDR2 YFSETQ. The germline V and J ends were trimmed by 4 bases and 7 bases, with 18 bases remaining between them.

The rearrangement links TRBV5-1 to TRBJ2-5; 7 nucleotides agree with TRBD1. The CDR3 totals 15 residues. Germline V gene lookup returns CDR1 SGHRS and CDR2 YFSETQ. V trimming: 3 bases; J trimming: 4 bases; junction bases outside the gene matches: 9. The CDR3 sequence is CASSSTTTGRETQYF. Written as DNA, the CDR3 is TGCGCCAGCAGCTCGACAACGACAGGGAGAGAGACCCAGTACTTC.

The V and J genes are TRBV19 and TRBJ1-1; D unclear. This CDR3 is 14 amino acids long. Germline V gives CDR1 LNHDA, CDR2 SQIVND (reference sequence). The V and J ends lost 3 bases and 0 bases respectively, with 8 bases between them. In nucleotides, the CDR3 is TGTGCCAGTAGTATCGGTTCCATGAACACTGAAGCTTTCTTT. Translated: CASSIGSMNTEAFF.